This T cell receptor beta chain was obtained from a study of Ad26.COV2.S vaccination and SARS-CoV-2 variants. The treatment denotes: 15 to 20 received Ad26.COV2.S at low or high dose, single or two shots; 5 received placebo; per-sample allocation not given. Sampling occurred on day 63 after the first vaccine or placebo injection. An Ad26 vector carrying the Wuhan-strain SARS-CoV-2 spike served as the vaccine. The repertoire was sequenced with immunoSEQ multiplex PCR; TCRdb's copy has only in-frame clones and lacks some. The data show about 350,000 clones, about 88% seen once. Trimming took 6 bases from V and 4 from J; bases not matched to a gene: 4. The CDR3 is 15 amino acids. Germline-derived CDR1 and CDR2 are ENHRY and SYGVKD.

This chain connects TRBV10-3 to TRBJ2-1; 12 nucleotides line up with TRBD2. The specimen comprised peripheral blood, sampled in a trial of Ad26.COV2.S vaccine versus placebo. This receptor was obtained from a person aged 18-60 years who received the Ad26.COV2.S COVID-19 vaccine or a placebo. The CDR3 sequence is CAIRRLAGVYNEQFF. The CDR3 DNA reads as TGTGCCATCAGGAGACTAGCGGGGGTTTACAATGAGCAGTTCTTC.